These T cell receptor beta chains were read from a single sample in a study of cytomegalovirus exposure and HLA in healthy donors. Produced via immunoSEQ multiplex PCR; TCRdb's table is partial and in-frame only. Found here are approximately 210,000 clones, over 80% of them singletons; the top ten hold about a tenth. Sequenced material: PBMCs. Source of these receptors: a woman aged 50 to 60 in good health and CMV-seropositive. The CDR3 runs from the conserved cysteine through the conserved F or W. D genes are given only for firm matches. Some rows mark clone size as missing; the rest say once, few, many or name a class of expanded clone.

D,size,length,J,V,CDR3,DNA
NA,NA,17,TRBJ1-4,TRBV2,CASLKQGGHATNEKLFF,TGTGCCAGCCTTAAACAGGGTGGGCATGCAACTAATGAAAAACTGTTTTTT
NA,few,14,TRBJ1-1,TRBV6-5,CASSYTGQNTEAFF,TGTGCCAGCAGTTACACAGGGCAGAACACTGAAGCTTTCTTT
NA,NA,15,TRBJ1-6,TRBV9,CASSVGRQGSSPLHF,TGTGCCAGCAGCGTAGGGAGGCAGGGGAGTTCACCCCTCCACTTT
TRBD1,NA,14,TRBJ2-5,TRBV6-1,CASSESGGRETQYF,TGTGCCAGCAGTGAATCAGGGGGCCGGGAGACCCAGTACTTC
NA,few,16,TRBJ1-3,TRBV7-9,CASSLVDPSSGNTIYF,TGTGCCAGCAGCTTAGTTGATCCGAGCTCTGGAAACACCATATATTTT
TRBD1,NA,14,TRBJ1-5,TRBV5-1,CASSRTGGNQPQHF,TGCGCCAGCAGCCGGACAGGGGGCAATCAGCCCCAGCATTTT
NA,NA,14,TRBJ1-6,TRBV27,CASSLGRQNSPLHF,TGTGCCAGCAGTTTGGGCAGACAGAATTCACCCCTCCACTTT
NA,NA,15,TRBJ1-2,TRBV18,CASSPNLENLNGYTF,TGTGCCAGCTCCCCGAACCTGGAGAATCTTAATGGCTACACCTTC
NA,NA,14,TRBJ1-2,TRBV30,CAWNRQRPNYGYTF,TGTGCCTGGAACAGACAACGCCCTAACTATGGCTACACCTTC
TRBD1,NA,15,TRBJ2-1,TRBV11-3,CASSLHGTGYNEQFF,TGTGCCAGCAGCTTACATGGGACAGGTTACAATGAGCAGTTCTTC
NA,NA,13,TRBJ1-6,TRBV5-4,CASSRHVNSPLHF,TGTGCCAGCAGCCGACATGTCAATTCACCCCTCCACTTT
NA,NA,17,TRBJ2-3,TRBV7-6,CASSSLRAGESTDTQYF,TGTGCCAGCAGCTCCCTTCGGGCAGGGGAGAGCACAGATACGCAGTATTTT
NA,NA,18,TRBJ2-1,TRBV27,CASSSSKGHRGSYNEQFF,TGTGCCAGCAGTTCCTCCAAGGGGCACCGGGGGTCCTACAATGAGCAGTTCTTC
NA,NA,16,TRBJ2-7,TRBV29-1,CSVEMGGLSTSYEQYF,TGCAGCGTTGAAATGGGGGGACTTAGTACCTCCTACGAGCAGTACTTC
NA,NA,16,TRBJ1-4,TRBV7-9,CSSRQTAGGISEKLFF,TGTTCCAGCAGACAAACCGCGGGGGGAATATCTGAAAAACTGTTTTTT
TRBD1,NA,14,TRBJ2-2,TRBV12-5,CASGSGTGPGELFF,TGTGCTAGTGGTTCCGGGACAGGTCCCGGGGAGCTGTTTTTT
NA,NA,11,TRBJ1-1,TRBV19,CATLSGAEAFF,TGTGCCACCTTATCAGGCGCTGAAGCTTTCTTT
NA,NA,15,TRBJ2-1,TRBV5-1,CASSLPTSGRNEQFF,TGCGCCAGCAGCTTACCGACTAGTGGGAGGAATGAGCAGTTCTTC